A single sample is the source of the 30 T cell receptor beta chains below, sequenced in a study of T cells in Graves' hyperthyroidism and ophthalmopathy. TCR beta CDR3 sequences were amplified from RNA transcripts. Primed by the HTBI set, a first-round RT-PCR was run on the TCR CDR3. Using its own MiXCR run on the multiplex PCR reads, TCRdb lists one record per CDR3 protein. The profile shows under 300,000 distinct CDR3 sequences, more than 14% of them singletons. The specimen sequenced was blood. Every receptor here comes from a middle-aged woman with Graves' hyperthyroidism that later progressed to Graves' ophthalmopathy.

The sample holds many counts of this clonotype. The chain is built from TRBV27 and TRBJ2-7, with a weak D call TRBD2 (5 bases). The ends were cut back, 2 bases at V and 2 bases at J, with 13 bases in the middle. The CDR3 runs 15 residues. Per germline, CDR1 MNHEY and CDR2 SMNVEV (reference sequence). CDR3 in DNA: TGTGCCAGCAGTTTAGGTGCTAGCAGACCCTACGAGCAGTACTTC. Its protein is CASSLGASRPYEQYF.

The table lists this clonotype with a few counts. The J gene is TRBJ1-5, the V gene TRBV6-2 or TRBV6-3, with unresolved D. Looked up from germline, CDR1 is MNHEY and CDR2 is SVGEGT. The CDR3 totals 20 residues. V was pared by 8 bases and J by 1 base, with 30 bases between. The CDR3 bases are TGTGCCAGCCTCCCCTCGGAGAAAATTAGACGGGGTGCAAGCAATCAGCCCCAGCATTTT. It encodes CASLPSEKIRRGASNQPQHF.

This clonotype was recorded at least ten times. This chain links TRBV12-3 or TRBV12-4 with TRBJ1-2; D is unclear. The V end lost 6 bases, the J end lost 8 bases, and 16 bases lay between the germline ends. The CDR3 spans 13 residues. The CDR3 DNA follows: TGTGCCAGCAGCACTCCGGGTTCTGCGGGCTACACCTTC. Amino acids: CASSTPGSAGYTF.

The chain recombines TRBV6-2 or TRBV6-3 with TRBJ1-5, with D possibly being TRBD1 (5 bases). This CDR3 comprises 15 residues. The germline V gene encodes CDR1 MNHEY and CDR2 SVGEGT. Trimming pared 5 bases from V and 4 bases from J, leaving 15 bases between. CDR3 sequence: CASSGRGRLNQPQHF. The CDR3 region has the DNA TGTGCCAGCAGTGGCCGGGGCAGACTAAATCAGCCCCAGCATTTT.

This clonotype occurred many times. The chain is built from TRBV7-9 and TRBJ2-7; 7 positions agree with TRBD1. This CDR3 comprises 12 residues. The trim removed 11 bases at V and 4 bases at J, leaving 8 bases unmatched. Looked up from germline, CDR1 is SEHNR and CDR2 is FQNEAQ (reference sequence). The CDR3 spells CAVTGSGYEQYF. CDR3 sequence (DNA): TGTGCCGTGACAGGGAGCGGATACGAGCAGTACTTC.

The chain uses TRBV20-1 and TRBJ1-1; D gene uncertain. Germline CDR1 is DFQATT and CDR2 is SNEGSKA (reference sequence). V shed 4 bases and J shed 4 bases, with 13 bases lying between them. The CDR3 spans 13 residues. The CDR3 DNA is TGCAGTGCTACGCCAGGAGGAGTCACTGAAGCTTTCTTT. Translating it yields CSATPGGVTEAFF.

The V and J genes are TRBV7-9 and TRBJ1-1; maybe TRBD1 (6 bases). The germline CDR1 and CDR2 sequences are SEHNR and FQNEAQ (reference sequence). Trimming removed 5 bases from V and 4 bases from J, with 14 bases in between. The CDR3 loop spans 14 amino acids. The CDR3 sequence is CASSRQGSVTEAFF. The CDR3 DNA sequence: TGTGCCAGCAGCCGCCAGGGGAGCGTCACTGAAGCTTTCTTT.

This clonotype was picked up many times. The chain links TRBV12-3 or TRBV12-4 to TRBJ2-2; 7 positions match TRBD2. This CDR3 has 16 amino acids. J lost 0 bases, V lost 5 bases, and 6 bases had no gene match. The CDR3 loop is CASSPTRGSNTGELFF. Written as DNA, the CDR3 is TGTGCCAGCAGTCCGACGCGGGGGTCGAACACCGGGGAGCTGTTTTTT.

The genes are TRBV7-2 and TRBJ2-3; 15 bases are shared with TRBD2. CDR1 is SGHTA and CDR2 is FQGNSA in the germline V gene. The CDR3 totals 19 residues. Losses at the gene ends were 7 bases for V and 2 bases for J; bases not matched to a gene: 13. For the CDR3, the DNA is TGTGCCAGCACCCAAGGGGGACTAGCGGGAGGCCTTCCCACAGATACGCAGTATTTT. Translating gives CASTQGGLAGGLPTDTQYF.

This clonotype was seen many times. The chain carries TRBV18 and TRBJ1-1; the D is unclear. The CDR3 runs 14 residues. From germline, CDR1 is KGHSH and CDR2 LQKENI. V lost 2 bases and J lost 0, with 7 bases in between. The CDR3 loop reads CASSPDIMNTEAFF. The CDR3 DNA follows: TGTGCCAGCTCACCAGATATAATGAACACTGAAGCTTTCTTT. The entire variable domain, with the rest obtained from reference TRBV18 and TRBJ1-1, is as follows: NAGVMQNPRHLVRRRGQEARLRCSPMKGHSHVYWYRQLPEEGLKFMVYLQKENIIDESGMPKERFSAEFPKEGPSILRIQQVVRGDSAAYFCASSPDIMNTEAFFGQGTRLTVV.

In its sample, this clonotype was seen many times. The rearrangement joins TRBV12-3 or TRBV12-4 to TRBJ2-6; D uncertain. Trimming shortened V by 8 bases and J by 0 bases, and 14 bases separated the two germline ends. The CDR3 has 16 amino acids. This CDR3 reads CASVQQISSGANVLTF. The DNA of the CDR3 is TGTGCCAGCGTACAGCAGATCTCCTCTGGGGCCAACGTCCTGACTTTC.

This clonotype has a handful of counts. The CDR3 DNA follows: TGTGCCAGCGGGTCGGGACATACGAACACCGGGGAGCTGTTTTTT. This translates into CASGSGHTNTGELFF. The chain couples TRBV6-1 to TRBJ2-2, with D possibly matching TRBD1 (6 bases). The V gene's germline CDR1 is MNHNS and CDR2 SASEGT. Trimming cost V 8 bases and J 0 bases, with 13 bases left between them. This CDR3 has 15 amino acids.

V usage is TRBV11-1 and J usage is TRBJ2-2; D uncertain. CDR3 size: 15 residues. Trimming took off 5 bases at V and 0 bases at J, with 10 bases between the two ends. Per germline, CDR1 SGHAT and CDR2 FQDESV (reference sequence). CDR3 in amino acids: CASSLTTSNTGELFF. CDR3 in DNA: TGTGCCAGCAGCCTTACTACTTCGAACACCGGGGAGCTGTTTTTT.

A few counts support this clonotype. V gene TRBV19 combines with J gene TRBJ2-1; no clear D. V was cut by 5 bases and J by 5 bases, with 10 bases left in between. The length of the CDR3 is 13 residues. Germline assignment: CDR1 LNHDA and CDR2 SQIVND (reference sequence). This CDR3 reads CASSANSHNEQFF. CDR3 nucleotides: TGTGCCAGTAGTGCAAATAGTCACAATGAGCAGTTCTTC. The whole variable domain, filled in from reference TRBV19 and TRBJ2-1, reads DGGITQSPKYLFRKEGQNVTLSCEQNLNHDAMYWYRQDPGQGLRLIYYSQIVNDFQKGDIAEGYSVSREKKESFPLTVTSAQKNPTAFYLCASSANSHNEQFFGPGTRLTVL.

This chain connects TRBV5-1 to TRBJ2-3; TRBD1 aligns across 7 bases. V shed 5 bases, J shed 0 bases, and the junction held 18 bases outside the gene matches. CDR3 length: 19 amino acids. The germline CDR1 and CDR2 sequences are SGHRS and YFSETQ. The CDR3 nucleotides read TGCGCCAGCAGAGGGTATACAGGGGTTGGTACTAGAAGCACAGATACGCAGTATTTT. It codes for CASRGYTGVGTRSTDTQYF.

The table lists this clonotype with many counts. The chain joins TRBV6-1 to TRBJ2-2, with 10 bases lining up with TRBD2. The CDR3 contains 15 residues. Germline trimming cut 5 bases from V and 7 bases from J; bases unmatched to any gene: 7. The germline V gene has CDR1 MNHNS and CDR2 SASEGT. The CDR3, as DNA: TGTGCCAGCAGTTTCACTAGCGGGAAGGACGGGGAGCTGTTTTTT. Translated, it gives CASSFTSGKDGELFF.

Notes on this clonotype: The germline gene is not matched at one end of the junction; a read error may be the cause. This rearrangement joins TRBV7-9 to TRBJ2-2; 10 bases map to TRBD2. CDR1 and CDR2 from the germline V gene are SEHNR and FQNEAQ (reference sequence). CDR3 length: 16 amino acids. The CDR3 bases are TGTGCCAGCAGCCTAGGACTAGCGGTAGACACCGGGGGGCTGTTTTTT. It encodes CASSLGLAVDTGGLFF. Variable domain in full (rest from reference TRBV7-9 and TRBJ2-2): DTGVSQNPRHKITKRGQNVTFRCDPISEHNRLYWYRQTLGQGPEFLTYFQNEAQLEKSRLLSDRFSAERPKGSFSTLEIQRTEQGDSAMYLCASSLGLAVDTGGLFFGEGSRLTVL.

In this sample, this clonotype turned up many times. The genes are TRBV29-1 and TRBJ2-5; D is ambiguous. Germline V gene sequence: CDR1 SQVTM, CDR2 ANQGSEA. The CDR3 covers 13 residues. The V end lost 0 bases, the J end lost 8 bases, and 13 bases lay between the germline ends. The CDR3 DNA follows: TGCAGCGTTGAAGACAATCTCTCCGAAACCCAGTACTTC. It encodes CSVEDNLSETQYF.

This clonotype was seen many times. The CDR3 sequence: CASSKTPGRKSAKNIQYF. The CDR3, as DNA: TGTGCCAGCAGCAAGACTCCGGGGCGCAAATCGGCCAAAAACATTCAGTACTTC. The chain uses TRBV7-9 and TRBJ2-4; D could derive from TRBD1 or TRBD2 (5 bases each). The CDR3 extends over 18 amino acids. V lost 5 bases and J 1 base, leaving 21 bases between the germline ends. Germline-derived CDR1 and CDR2 are SEHNR and FQNEAQ (reference sequence).

The rearrangement joins TRBV20-1 to TRBJ2-7; D unresolved. The V gene's germline CDR1 is DFQATT and CDR2 SNEGSKA (reference sequence). V was pared by 5 bases and J by 0 bases, with 8 bases between. The CDR3 sequence is 12 residues long. CDR3 loop: CSAQRSSYEQYF. CDR3 nucleotide sequence: TGCAGTGCTCAAAGGAGCTCCTACGAGCAGTACTTC.

This clonotype occurred a few times. CDR3 residues: CSVGDRGQETQYF. DNA of the CDR3: TGCAGCGTTGGGGACAGGGGGCAAGAGACCCAGTACTTC. The J gene is TRBJ2-5, the V gene TRBV29-1; 11 bases map to TRBD1. Trimming removed 4 bases from V and 2 bases from J; junction bases left unmatched: 0. The germline CDR1 and CDR2 sequences are SQVTM and ANQGSEA. This CDR3 is 13 amino acids long.

This chain joins TRBV6-2 or TRBV6-3 and TRBJ2-1; possible D gene TRBD2, 6 bases. Germline V lookup: CDR1 MNHEY, CDR2 SVGEGT. V was clipped by 2 bases and J by 6 bases, with 11 bases between them. CDR3 length equals 14 residues. The CDR3 bases are TGTGCCAGCAGTTACGGGACTGTCGGCAATGAGCAGTTCTTC. Translating it yields CASSYGTVGNEQFF.

This clonotype occurred many times. This chain connects TRBV5-6 to TRBJ2-5; 7 bases map to TRBD1. J lost 3 bases, V lost 4 bases, and 12 bases had no gene match. CDR1 SGHDT and CDR2 YYEEEE come from the germline V gene. This CDR3 contains 16 residues. The CDR3 DNA is TGTGCCAGCAGCGAGACAGGGAACGGTTTAGAAGAGACCCAGTACTTC. As protein: CASSETGNGLEETQYF.

There are many counts of this clonotype. The rearrangement links TRBV7-9 to TRBJ1-4; 7 bases are shared with TRBD1. Trimming removed 5 bases from V and 8 bases from J; junction bases left unmatched: 11. Germline assignment: CDR1 SEHNR and CDR2 FQNEAQ (reference sequence). The CDR3 covers 15 residues. The CDR3 region has the DNA TGTGCCAGCAGCGGACCGGGACAGAAAGGGGAAAAACTGTTTTTT. It yields the protein CASSGPGQKGEKLFF.

This clonotype has only a few counts. The J gene is TRBJ1-1, the V gene TRBV29-1, with a tentative D call TRBD1 (6 bases). CDR1 and CDR2 (germline): SQVTM, ANQGSEA. This CDR3 is 14 amino acids long. V shed 1 base and J shed 4 bases, with 13 bases lying between them. CDR3 residues: CSVEVRGGGTEAFF. CDR3 DNA: TGCAGCGTTGAAGTTCGAGGGGGGGGCACTGAAGCTTTCTTT.

The rearrangement uses TRBV5-4 and TRBJ1-2; no clear D gene. The V gene's germline CDR1 is SGHNT and CDR2 YYREEE (reference sequence). This CDR3 has 14 residues. With 0 bases removed from V and 8 bases from J, the gap between germline ends came to 14 bases. The CDR3, as DNA: TGTGCCAGCAGCTTGGCCCTTGGGCGGTACGGCTACACCTTC. Its protein is CASSLALGRYGYTF.

This clonotype was seen repeatedly, ten times or more. The chain joins TRBV20-1 to TRBJ2-1, with 9 bases identical to TRBD1. The CDR3 covers 15 residues. Germline V gene lookup returns CDR1 DFQATT and CDR2 SNEGSKA (reference sequence). V dropped 6 bases and J dropped 6; count of bases not matched to a gene: 12. CDR3 residues: CSAARGTGLPNEQFF. The CDR3 nucleotides read TGCAGTGCCGCCCGCGGGACAGGGCTTCCCAATGAGCAGTTCTTC.

This clonotype was picked up many times. J is TRBJ1-1 and V is TRBV5-6; a weak D match, TRBD1 (5 bases). The CDR3 extends over 13 amino acids. Germline V gives CDR1 SGHDT, CDR2 YYEEEE. With 1 base removed from V and 5 bases from J, the gap between germline ends came to 9 bases. The CDR3 nucleotides read TGTGCCAGCAGCTTGATGGGGCGTACTGAAGCTTTCTTT. This codes for CASSLMGRTEAFF.

Worth noting for this clonotype: Being one base from a much bigger clone, this may be a read error. The conserved final phenylalanine or tryptophan is absent from the CDR3, which likely points to a read error. The chain is built from TRBV5-1 and TRBJ2-1, with TRBD1 as a possible D gene (5 bases). Germline CDR1 SGHRS, CDR2 YFSETQ. The length of the CDR3 is 15 residues. The CDR3 region is CASSLTWGANNEQFS. The CDR3 nucleotides read TGTGCCAGCAGCTTGACGTGGGGCGCAAACAATGAGCAGTTCTCC.

In the case of this clonotype: A read error may account for a junction end that differs from germline. The chain joins TRBV3-1 to TRBJ2-2; no clear D gene. This CDR3 spans 12 amino acids. The germline CDR1 and CDR2 sequences are LGHDT and YNNKEL (reference sequence). This chain's CDR3 is CTSSPHTEELFF. DNA for the CDR3: TGTACCAGCAGCCCACACACGGAGGAGCTGTTTTTT.